Listed below are T cell receptor beta chains from one sample, sequenced in a study of neurological immune-mediated disorders. TCRdb independently ran MiXCR on the 5' RACE reads; one entry per CDR3 protein. The sample has tens of thousands of distinct CDR3 sequences; around 3.8% are singletons. Sequencing was performed on CD4+ T cells from blood. The receptor source for this set is a woman between 40 and 50 years old with multiple sclerosis. Each CDR3 is given with its conserved first and last residue. Each record gives: clone size, V gene, D gene, J gene, CDR3 DNA, CDR3 protein. D genes are given only for firm matches. Expanded clones are given a class, and other clones once, few, many or no size at all.

clone size: many; V gene: TRBV5-1; D gene: .; J gene: TRBJ2-6; CDR3 DNA: TGCGCCAGCAGCTTGTCCGTGTCTGGGGCCAACGTCCTGACTTTC; CDR3 protein: CASSLSVSGANVLTF
clone size: many; V gene: TRBV5-1; D gene: .; J gene: TRBJ1-2; CDR3 DNA: TGCGCCAGCAGCTCCGAAAACAGGGTCGGCTACACCTTC; CDR3 protein: CASSSENRVGYTF
clone size: many; V gene: TRBV19; D gene: .; J gene: TRBJ2-1; CDR3 DNA: TGTGCCAGTAGTATAAGGGGATACAATGAGCAGTTCTTC; CDR3 protein: CASSIRGYNEQFF
clone size: many; V gene: TRBV12-3/TRBV12-4; D gene: .; J gene: TRBJ1-5; CDR3 DNA: TGTGCCAGCAGTGCATACAGGGTCCATAGCAATCAGCCCCAGCATTTT; CDR3 protein: CASSAYRVHSNQPQHF
clone size: many; V gene: TRBV29-1; D gene: TRBD1; J gene: TRBJ2-3; CDR3 DNA: TGCAGCGCCTGCCCGACAGGGATCCCAGATACGCAGTATTTT; CDR3 protein: CSACPTGIPDTQYF
clone size: many; V gene: TRBV14; D gene: TRBD2; J gene: TRBJ2-3; CDR3 DNA: TGTGCCAGCAGCCAGCTGGACGGGGGGAGCACAGATACGCAGTATTTT; CDR3 protein: CASSQLDGGSTDTQYF
clone size: many; V gene: TRBV12-3/TRBV12-4; D gene: .; J gene: TRBJ2-2; CDR3 DNA: TGTGCCAGCAGTTTTTCGACAGCGAACACCGGGGAGCTGTTTTTT; CDR3 protein: CASSFSTANTGELFF
clone size: many; V gene: TRBV5-1; D gene: .; J gene: TRBJ2-2; CDR3 DNA: TGCGCCAGCAGCCTAGAGACACCGAACACCGGGGAGCTGTTTTTT; CDR3 protein: CASSLETPNTGELFF
clone size: many; V gene: TRBV4-1; D gene: TRBD1; J gene: TRBJ2-5; CDR3 DNA: TGCGCCAGCAGCCCACAGGGGGAGACCCAGTACTTC; CDR3 protein: CASSPQGETQYF
clone size: many; V gene: TRBV5-1; D gene: .; J gene: TRBJ2-3; CDR3 DNA: TGCGCCAGCAGACTCGGTGGTACAGATACGCAGTATTTT; CDR3 protein: CASRLGGTDTQYF
clone size: few; V gene: TRBV2; D gene: .; J gene: TRBJ1-1; CDR3 DNA: TGTGCCAGCAGTGTCTATACTGAAGCTTTCTTT; CDR3 protein: CASSVYTEAFF
clone size: many; V gene: TRBV3-1; D gene: .; J gene: TRBJ1-1; CDR3 DNA: TGTGCCAGCAGCCAAGTCGGGAAGGGGGAAGCTTTCTTT; CDR3 protein: CASSQVGKGEAFF
clone size: .; V gene: TRBV6-5; D gene: .; J gene: TRBJ1-3; CDR3 DNA: TGTGCCAGCATGATCGGGTTCTCTGGAAACACCATAAATTTT; CDR3 protein: CASMIGFSGNTINF
clone size: many; V gene: TRBV3-1; D gene: .; J gene: TRBJ2-5; CDR3 DNA: TGTGCCAGCAGCCAAGGTCGAGAGACCCAGTACTTC; CDR3 protein: CASSQGRETQYF
clone size: many; V gene: TRBV6-1; D gene: .; J gene: TRBJ2-3; CDR3 DNA: TGTGCCAGCGCGCTAACAGGGTACGCAGATACGCAGTATTTT; CDR3 protein: CASALTGYADTQYF
clone size: many; V gene: TRBV29-1; D gene: .; J gene: TRBJ2-3; CDR3 DNA: TGCAGCGTTGACGTAAGAGGGGGAATGACAGATACGCAGTATTTT; CDR3 protein: CSVDVRGGMTDTQYF
clone size: .; V gene: TRBV29-1; D gene: .; J gene: TRBJ1-1; CDR3 DNA: TGCAGCGTTGGCGGGCTCGGGACTGAAGCTTTCTTT; CDR3 protein: CSVGGLGTEAFF
clone size: many; V gene: TRBV29-1; D gene: .; J gene: TRBJ1-1; CDR3 DNA: TGCAGCGCCAGGTTAGGGACCAACACTGAAGCTTTCTTT; CDR3 protein: CSARLGTNTEAFF
clone size: many; V gene: TRBV5-1; D gene: .; J gene: TRBJ2-2; CDR3 DNA: TGCGCCAGCAGCTCGACCCCAAACACCGGGGAGCTGTTTTTT; CDR3 protein: CASSSTPNTGELFF
clone size: many; V gene: TRBV20-1; D gene: TRBD1; J gene: TRBJ1-5; CDR3 DNA: TGCAGTGCTGTCGGACAGGGGACTTTTCGTAGCAATCAGCCCCAGCATTTT; CDR3 protein: CSAVGQGTFRSNQPQHF
clone size: many; V gene: TRBV5-1; D gene: .; J gene: TRBJ1-5; CDR3 DNA: TGCGCCAGCAGCTTGGGTTTCGGGAATCAGCCCCAGCATTTT; CDR3 protein: CASSLGFGNQPQHF
clone size: .; V gene: TRBV2; D gene: .; J gene: TRBJ1-1; CDR3 DNA: TGTGCCAGCAGGGGAACAAGGGGCGATACTGAAGCTTTCTTT; CDR3 protein: CASRGTRGDTEAFF
clone size: many; V gene: TRBV7-9; D gene: .; J gene: TRBJ1-3; CDR3 DNA: TGTGCCAGCAGTACCGGGAGCTCTGGAAACACCATATATTTT; CDR3 protein: CASSTGSSGNTIYF
clone size: many; V gene: TRBV20-1; D gene: TRBD2; J gene: TRBJ2-3; CDR3 DNA: TGCAGTGCTAGAGGGGCTAGCGGGGGGGAGGATACGCAGTATTTT; CDR3 protein: CSARGASGGEDTQYF
clone size: many; V gene: TRBV14; D gene: .; J gene: TRBJ2-2; CDR3 DNA: TGTGCCAGCAGCTTAAGATGGCCCGGGGAGCTGTTTTTT; CDR3 protein: CASSLRWPGELFF
clone size: many; V gene: TRBV4-1; D gene: .; J gene: TRBJ1-5; CDR3 DNA: TGCGCCAGCAGCCCTTCAGGGGATCAGCCCCAGCATTTT; CDR3 protein: CASSPSGDQPQHF
clone size: many; V gene: TRBV12-3/TRBV12-4; D gene: .; J gene: TRBJ2-3; CDR3 DNA: TGTGCCAGCAGTACTAGTTTGACTAATACGCAGTATTTT; CDR3 protein: CASSTSLTNTQYF
clone size: many; V gene: TRBV12-3/TRBV12-4; D gene: .; J gene: TRBJ2-5; CDR3 DNA: TGTGCCAGCAGTTCGCGGGCCACCCAAGAGACCCAGTACTTC; CDR3 protein: CASSSRATQETQYF
clone size: many; V gene: TRBV10-3; D gene: TRBD2; J gene: TRBJ2-3; CDR3 DNA: TGTGCCATCAAGAAGGCGGGGGGGCTCGCAGATACGCAGTATTTT; CDR3 protein: CAIKKAGGLADTQYF
clone size: many; V gene: TRBV5-5; D gene: .; J gene: TRBJ2-3; CDR3 DNA: TGTGCCAGCAGCTTGCAATTAAGCTTGGATTACACAGATACGCAGTATTTT; CDR3 protein: CASSLQLSLDYTDTQYF
clone size: many; V gene: TRBV4-1; D gene: .; J gene: TRBJ2-2; CDR3 DNA: TGCGCCAGCAGCCCCAGAGTGGCCCCGGTGGGGGAGCTGTTTTTT; CDR3 protein: CASSPRVAPVGELFF
clone size: many; V gene: TRBV5-1; D gene: .; J gene: TRBJ1-1; CDR3 DNA: TGCGCCAGCAGCTTGGGGGGCATAGAGGCAACTTTCTTT; CDR3 protein: CASSLGGIEATFF
clone size: medium-sized; V gene: TRBV5-1; D gene: .; J gene: TRBJ1-1; CDR3 DNA: TGCGCCAGCAGCCCGGGATTCAACACTGAAGCTTTCTTT; CDR3 protein: CASSPGFNTEAFF
clone size: many; V gene: TRBV4-2; D gene: .; J gene: TRBJ1-5; CDR3 DNA: TGTGCCAGCAGCCAAGCCTCGGGTCAGCCCCAGCATTTT; CDR3 protein: CASSQASGQPQHF
clone size: many; V gene: TRBV12-3/TRBV12-4; D gene: .; J gene: TRBJ1-2; CDR3 DNA: TGTGCCAGCAGGGGAGCCAACAGGGATGGCTTCTATGGCTACACCTTC; CDR3 protein: CASRGANRDGFYGYTF
clone size: many; V gene: TRBV7-6; D gene: .; J gene: TRBJ2-2; CDR3 DNA: TGTGCCAGCAGCTTAGCCGGGACTCTTAAGGCCGGGGAGCTGTTTTTT; CDR3 protein: CASSLAGTLKAGELFF
clone size: once; V gene: TRBV12-3/TRBV12-4; D gene: .; J gene: TRBJ1-6; CDR3 DNA: TGTGCCAGCAGTCGGTCTCTGGGGGATTCACCCCTCCACTTT; CDR3 protein: CASSRSLGDSPLHF
clone size: many; V gene: TRBV5-1; D gene: TRBD2; J gene: TRBJ2-3; CDR3 DNA: TGCGCCAGCAGCTTGGAGGCTAGCGGGGTACCAAATACGCAGTATTTT; CDR3 protein: CASSLEASGVPNTQYF
clone size: many; V gene: TRBV5-6; D gene: .; J gene: TRBJ1-1; CDR3 DNA: TGTGCCAGCAGCTTGTGGACTGAAGCTTTCTTT; CDR3 protein: CASSLWTEAFF
clone size: many; V gene: TRBV20-1; D gene: .; J gene: TRBJ2-1; CDR3 DNA: TGCAGTGCTAGAGATCTAAAAGCGGTGGTATCGGATGAGCAGTTCTTC; CDR3 protein: CSARDLKAVVSDEQFF